Sequencing of this TCR beta chain was carried out in a study of high-grade serous ovarian cancer treatment subgroups. Study as a whole: Each sample yielded on average roughly 8,200 unique TCR beta rearrangements from around 15,000 reads.

Profiled with immunoSEQ multiplex PCR; TCRdb holds only in-frame clones, not every one. The table has 2,000 to 2,500 clones, around 77% seen once. The CDR3 runs 15 residues. The ends were cut back, 0 bases at V and 2 bases at J, with 7 bases in the middle. Germline V gene sequence: CDR1 SEHNR, CDR2 FQNEAQ (reference sequence). Tumor tissue was taken before any definitive surgery or chemotherapy was given. Notes on the study in general: Only CDR3 was analyzed; CDR1 and CDR2 were not. Repertoire similarity ranged about 0.095 to 0.79 between tumors of one patient.

Comment on this clone: The antigen is undetermined.

Input material: tumor tissue. This TCR was sampled from a human donor with high-grade serous ovarian cancer. The chain joins TRBV7-9 to TRBJ2-2; D uncertain. CDR3 amino acids: CASSLASQNTGELFF. CDR3 nucleotide sequence: TGTGCCAGCAGCTTAGCTAGTCAAAACACCGGGGAGCTGTTTTTT.